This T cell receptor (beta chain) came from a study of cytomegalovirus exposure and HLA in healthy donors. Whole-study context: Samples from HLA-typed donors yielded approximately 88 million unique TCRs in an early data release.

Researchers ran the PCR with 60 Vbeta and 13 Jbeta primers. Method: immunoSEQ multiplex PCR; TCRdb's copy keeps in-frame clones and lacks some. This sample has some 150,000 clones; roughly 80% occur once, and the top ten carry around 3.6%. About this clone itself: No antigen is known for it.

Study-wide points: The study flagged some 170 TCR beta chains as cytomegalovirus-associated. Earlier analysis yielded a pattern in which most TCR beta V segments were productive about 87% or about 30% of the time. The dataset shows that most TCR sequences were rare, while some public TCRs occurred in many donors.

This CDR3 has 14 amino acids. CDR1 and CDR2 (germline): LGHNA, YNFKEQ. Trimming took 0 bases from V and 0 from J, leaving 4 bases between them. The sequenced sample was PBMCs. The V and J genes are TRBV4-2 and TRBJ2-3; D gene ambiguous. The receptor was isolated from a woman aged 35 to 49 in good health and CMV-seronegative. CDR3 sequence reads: CASSQESSTDTQYF. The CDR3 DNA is TGTGCCAGCAGCCAAGAATCTAGCACAGATACGCAGTATTTT.